This record covers a single T cell receptor (beta chain). The entry originates in a study of shared clonotypes between healthy human individuals. In germline, CDR1 is SGHAT, CDR2 FQNNGV. V lost 1 base, J lost 7 bases, and 20 bases lay in between. This CDR3 has 17 amino acids. The method was immunoSEQ multiplex PCR; TCRdb's version includes in-frame clones alone and lacks a portion of them. The sample yields 1.6 million or so clones, over 95% seen once. This sequence joins TRBV11-2 and TRBJ1-5; maybe TRBD1 (5 bases). The receptor comes from a man aged 25-40 years in good health. Sequenced: naive CD4+ T cells sorted from blood. Subset reported: CD45RA+ positively selected. The CDR3 region has the DNA TGTGCCAGCAGCTTAGCCCCGCGGCAGGGAATCTTGCAGCCCCAGCATTTT. This sequence encodes CASSLAPRQGILQPQHF.